The present T cell receptor (beta chain) was sequenced within a study of blood T cell repertoires in COVID-19. Across the whole study: Specimens from acute and convalescent COVID-19 originated in the United States, Italy and Spain. The cDNA or gDNA used as material had been derived from T cells, B-cell-depleted T cells, or PBMCs.

In the original processing: From reference gene primer amplification, estimates of nucleated cell counts were derived. Profiled with immunoSEQ multiplex PCR; TCRdb holds only in-frame clones, not every one. Clone size and the V and J calls come from that table; the DNA yielded D and trimming. Seen here are about 110,000 clones, around nine tenths observed once, and the top ten hold approximately 5%. CDR3 length: 16 residues. V shed 0 bases and J shed 7 bases, with 15 bases lying between them. Germline V gene sequence: CDR1 LGHDT, CDR2 YNNKEL (reference sequence). The material sequenced was peripheral blood. The chain uses TRBV3-1 (or the pseudogene TRBV3-2) and TRBJ1-4, with a tentative D call TRBD1 (5 bases). This clonotype originated in a human donor in a cohort sampled during active COVID-19. CDR3 DNA sequence: TGTGCCAGCAGCCAAGATAGGGGAGGGGTTGGTGAAAAACTGTTTTTT. Translated, it gives CASSQDRGGVGEKLFF.